This T cell receptor (beta chain) was sequenced for a study of cytomegalovirus exposure and HLA in healthy donors. Study-level results: Altogether, 170 or so TCR beta chains were recorded as cytomegalovirus-associated. For most TCR sequences rarity was the rule, although some public TCRs occurred in many donors.

Note on this clone: Antigen unknown.

The data were produced by immunoSEQ multiplex PCR, yet TCRdb's version contains in-frame clones alone and is incomplete. The sample yields about 110,000 clones, roughly 86% seen once. Sequencing was performed on PBMCs. The source is a woman aged 18-29 years in good health and CMV-seropositive.

The CDR3 region is CASLHNFQSEQFF. CDR3 in DNA: TGTGCCAGTCTTCATAACTTTCAAAGTGAGCAGTTCTTC. The chain carries TRBV19 and TRBJ2-1, with D hard to call. The CDR3 covers 13 residues. Germline values: CDR1 LNHDA, CDR2 SQIVND (reference sequence). V lost 8 bases and J lost 9, with 17 bases in between.